Below are 14 T cell receptor beta chains sequenced from a single sample in a study of cytomegalovirus exposure and HLA in healthy donors. Primers: 60 Vbeta forward and 13 Jbeta reverse. The assay was immunoSEQ multiplex PCR, and TCRdb's table has in-frame clones only and misses some. The specimen's table records 50,000 to 70,000 clones. The source material was PBMCs. The source is a woman aged 18 to 35 in good health and CMV-seronegative.

The chain recombines TRBV6-1 with TRBJ2-3; TRBD2 matches 12 bases. After removal of 8 bases from V and 4 bases from J, the junction contained 7 bases not matched to a gene. Germline V gene sequence: CDR1 MNHNS, CDR2 SASEGT. This CDR3 comprises 15 residues. The CDR3, as DNA: TGTGCCAGCGAGACTAGCGGGAGTGGGTCAGATACGCAGTATTTT. This encodes CASETSGSGSDTQYF.

The chain combines TRBV5-1 with TRBJ2-2; D is perhaps TRBD2 (5 bases). The germline V and J ends were trimmed by 0 bases and 7 bases, with 13 bases remaining between them. CDR3 length: 15 amino acids. CDR1 is SGHRS, CDR2 YFSETQ, per germline. DNA for the CDR3: TGCGCCAGCAGCTTGGGGACGGGGAATGACGGGGAGCTGTTTTTT. This encodes CASSLGTGNDGELFF.

The CDR3 bases are TGCGCCAGCAGCCAAGGACGAGCCAGGGGGCGTAAAGAGCAGTACTTC. It codes for CASSQGRARGRKEQYF. The chain links TRBV4-1 to TRBJ2-7; TRBD1 agrees at 8 bases. Germline CDR1 and CDR2: MGHRA and YSYEKL. V trimming: 1 base; J trimming: 7 bases; junction bases outside the gene matches: 12. The CDR3 runs to 16 residues.

The chain combines TRBV6-1 with TRBJ2-7; 13 bases are a match to TRBD2. The CDR3 is 15 residues long. With 6 bases clipped from V and 4 bases from J, the junction kept 6 bases outside the gene matches. CDR1 is MNHNS, CDR2 SASEGT, per germline. The CDR3 region has the DNA TGTGCCAGCAGGATAACTAGCGGGGGGGCTTACGAGCAGTACTTC. Its translation: CASRITSGGAYEQYF.

The CDR3 spells CASSLQGRGEKLFF. CDR3 nucleotides: TGTGCCAGCAGCTTACAGGGGAGAGGTGAAAAACTGTTTTTT. V and J are TRBV7-9 and TRBJ1-4; a weak D match, TRBD1 (6 bases). Deletions cut 2 bases from V and 7 bases from J, with 11 bases between. Germline CDR1 is SEHNR and CDR2 is FQNEAQ (reference sequence). The length of the CDR3 is 14 residues.

This chain uses TRBV5-1 with TRBJ2-2; the D gene is possibly TRBD1 (6 bases). V lost 5 bases, J lost 5 bases, and 10 bases lay in between. In germline, CDR1 is SGHRS, CDR2 YFSETQ. The CDR3 is 13 amino acids. As DNA, the CDR3 is TGCGCCAGCAGACAGGGAATGACCGGGGAGCTGTTTTTT. It encodes CASRQGMTGELFF. The full variable domain, its missing parts supplied by reference TRBV5-1 and TRBJ2-2, is KAGVTQTPRYLIKTRGQQVTLSCSPISGHRSVSWYQQTPGQGLQFLFEYFSETQRNKGNFPGRFSGRQFSNSRSEMNVSTLELGDSALYLCASRQGMTGELFFGEGSRLTVL.

The chain is built from TRBV25-1 and TRBJ2-3; 8 positions agree with TRBD2. Germline CDR1 is MGHDK and CDR2 is SYGVNS. With 6 bases clipped from V and 4 bases from J, the junction kept 18 bases outside the gene matches. The CDR3 runs to 18 residues. As DNA, the CDR3 is TGTGCCAGCAGCTTAATAACCCGGGAGGGACAAAAGCCAGATACGCAGTATTTT. Residues: CASSLITREGQKPDTQYF.

Comment on this clone: The junction does not match germline at one end; this may be a read error. CDR3 region: CASSRRYQETQYF. CDR3 sequence (DNA): TGTGCTAGCAGCCGGCGGTATCAAGAGACCCAGTACTTC. The chain has TRBV7-7 and TRBJ2-5; D is unclear. The CDR3 length is 13 residues. Germline assignment: CDR1 SSHAT and CDR2 FNYEAQ (reference sequence).

This rearrangement joins TRBV7-3 to TRBJ1-2; 8 bases are a match to TRBD1. The CDR3 spans 15 residues. Germline values: CDR1 SGHTA, CDR2 FQGTGA. The V gene end was trimmed by 3 bases and the J gene end by 2 bases; junction bases not matched to a gene: 5. Written as DNA, the CDR3 is TGTGCCAGCAGCTTGACAGGGGCGAAAAACTATGGCTACACCTTC. Translated: CASSLTGAKNYGYTF.

This rearrangement joins TRBV10-3 to TRBJ2-1, with 10 positions matching TRBD2. Germline V lookup: CDR1 ENHRY, CDR2 SYGVKD. The CDR3 contains 14 residues. The V gene end was trimmed by 6 bases and the J gene end by 4 bases; junction bases not matched to a gene: 3. CDR3 DNA: TGTGCCATCAGGGGACTAGCGCAGTACAATGAGCAGTTCTTC. Translation gives CAIRGLAQYNEQFF.

The gene calls are TRBV30 and TRBJ1-1; D gene uncertain. This CDR3 comprises 11 residues. Germline CDR1 reads GTSNPN; CDR2 reads SVGIG (reference sequence). Deletions cut 3 bases from V and 4 bases from J, with 6 bases between. DNA for the CDR3: TGTGCCTGGAGAGCCTCCACTGAAGCTTTCTTT. Protein: CAWRASTEAFF.

The V gene is TRBV5-4, the J gene TRBJ1-2; unclear D gene. Looked up from germline, CDR1 is SGHNT and CDR2 is YYREEE (reference sequence). CDR3 size: 17 residues. With 2 bases removed from V and 0 bases from J, the gap between germline ends came to 17 bases. The CDR3 DNA is TGTGCCAGCAGCTTTTATTTAGCTCGTAGAGCTAACTATGGCTACACCTTC. It is translated as CASSFYLARRANYGYTF.

The CDR3: CASSVGGRGMNTEAFF. CDR3 coding DNA: TGTGCCAGCAGCGTAGGGGGACGGGGGATGAACACTGAAGCTTTCTTT. The V gene is TRBV9, the J gene TRBJ1-1; possibly TRBD1 for D (5 bases). Germline V lookup: CDR1 SGDLS, CDR2 YYNGEE. The CDR3 spans 16 residues. The V end was cut by 0 bases, the J end by 0 bases, with 12 bases between.

V and J are TRBV5-1 and TRBJ2-5, with D tentatively TRBD2 (6 bases). The CDR3 length is 15 residues. Per germline, CDR1 SGHRS and CDR2 YFSETQ. V lost 0 bases to trimming and J lost 5 bases, with 14 bases between them. The CDR3 spells CASSLVNPSEETQYF. The CDR3 DNA reads as TGCGCCAGCAGCTTGGTGAATCCTAGCGAGGAGACCCAGTACTTC.